A selection of T cell receptor beta chains follows, all from one sample in a study of shared clonotypes between healthy human individuals. Only in-frame clones appear in the TCRdb table, and some are missing; sequencing was by immunoSEQ multiplex PCR. The sample shows about 99,000 clones, around 43% of them seen only once. Sequences were obtained from PBMCs. These receptors came from a woman aged 35 to 49 in good health. Some clones in this sample may be carry-over from other donors' samples. The CDR3 runs from the conserved cysteine through the conserved F or W. Each record gives: clone size, J gene, V gene, D gene, CDR3 DNA, CDR3 protein. A D gene is named only where the DNA matches it firmly. For some rows the clone size is stated as once, few or many, or as a class when expanded; others skip it.

clone_size: many
j_call: TRBJ2-3
v_call: TRBV7-2
d_call: .
cdr3_nt: TGTGCCAGCAGCTCGGCTTCAGATACGCAGTATTTT
cdr3_aa: CASSSASDTQYF

clone_size: once
j_call: TRBJ1-4
v_call: TRBV10-3
d_call: .
cdr3_nt: TGTGCCATCAAAGGGACGGATGAAAAACTGTTTTTT
cdr3_aa: CAIKGTDEKLFF

clone_size: .
j_call: TRBJ2-5
v_call: TRBV29-1
d_call: .
cdr3_nt: TGCACCGTTGGGGGTTTGGAGACCCAGTACTTC
cdr3_aa: CTVGGLETQYF

clone_size: .
j_call: TRBJ2-7
v_call: TRBV6-6
d_call: .
cdr3_nt: TGTGCCAGCAGTTACTCGACGCTAGTTAAAGAGCAGTACTTC
cdr3_aa: CASSYSTLVKEQYF

clone_size: once
j_call: TRBJ2-2
v_call: TRBV19
d_call: .
cdr3_nt: TGTGCCAGTAGTCCCGTGGAGACTCGTACCGGGGAGCTGTTTTTT
cdr3_aa: CASSPVETRTGELFF

clone_size: .
j_call: TRBJ1-3
v_call: TRBV6-5
d_call: .
cdr3_nt: TGTGCCAGCAGAGGGGCCTCTGGAAACACCATATATTTT
cdr3_aa: CASRGASGNTIYF

clone_size: .
j_call: TRBJ2-7
v_call: TRBV25-1
d_call: .
cdr3_nt: TGTGCCAGCCGGGGGACCGAAGACTCCTACGAGCAGTACTTC
cdr3_aa: CASRGTEDSYEQYF

clone_size: many
j_call: TRBJ2-5
v_call: TRBV9
d_call: TRBD2
cdr3_nt: TGTGCCAGCAGCGGTGGACTAGCGGAACAGACCCAGTACTTC
cdr3_aa: CASSGGLAEQTQYF

clone_size: .
j_call: TRBJ2-1
v_call: TRBV30
d_call: TRBD2
cdr3_nt: TGTGCCTGGAGTGTCACTAGCGGAAACAATGAGCAGTTCTTC
cdr3_aa: CAWSVTSGNNEQFF

clone_size: .
j_call: TRBJ2-7
v_call: TRBV7-2
d_call: TRBD2
cdr3_nt: TGTGCCAGCAGCTTACAAACTAGCGGGAGCTACGAGCAGTACTTC
cdr3_aa: CASSLQTSGSYEQYF

clone_size: .
j_call: TRBJ1-6
v_call: TRBV6-5
d_call: TRBD1
cdr3_nt: TGTGCCAGCAGTTACTCCCCTGACAGGGGTTCACCCCTCCACTTT
cdr3_aa: CASSYSPDRGSPLHF

clone_size: few
j_call: TRBJ2-1
v_call: TRBV4-2
d_call: TRBD1
cdr3_nt: TGTGCCAGCAGCCCACCCTACAGGGGTACCTACAATGAGCAGTTCTTC
cdr3_aa: CASSPPYRGTYNEQFF